The present entry profiles one T cell receptor beta chain with its context. Assay: immunoSEQ multiplex PCR; the TCRdb copy retains only in-frame clones and omits some. There are more than 80,000 clones in the sample; roughly 86% occur only once, and 5.8% lies in the top ten. The CDR3 sequence is 12 residues long. V lost 2 bases and J lost 7, with 9 bases in between. The V gene's germline CDR1 is GTSNPN and CDR2 SVGIG (reference sequence). The data belong to a study of T cell responses to AZD1222 COVID-19 vaccine. This chain joins TRBV30 and TRBJ1-5, with D possibly TRBD1 on 5 matching bases. This receptor was identified in an adult in good health. This specimen was peripheral blood, taken on day 0 of AZD1222 vaccination. CDR3 sequence (DNA): TGTGCCTGGAGTCTTACAGGCCAGCCCCAGCATTTT. Its translation: CAWSLTGQPQHF.